Each of the 14 T cell receptor beta chains below was sequenced from the same sample in a study of beta chain features in type 1 diabetes. Which antigens these TCRs recognize remains unknown. cDNA synthesis used the whole RNA isolate, giving expressed TCRB sequences. TCRdb's copy holds only in-frame clones and misses some; the assay was immunoSEQ multiplex PCR. The sample yields about 390,000 clones, 8% to 10% seen once. Study-wide points: Shortening of TCRB CDR3s, moderate but significant, appeared in all four CD4+ subsets of Type 1 diabetes patients.

Sequencing used central memory CD4+ T cells from blood. Receptors originate from a man in his thirties or forties with type 1 diabetes.

The rearrangement links TRBV7-2 to TRBJ2-1, with D maybe TRBD2 (6 bases). The CDR3 runs 18 residues. Germline V gene sequence: CDR1 SGHTA, CDR2 FQGNSA. Trimming took 1 base from V and 0 from J, leaving 16 bases between them. CDR3 sequence: CASSLGISGYSSYNEQFF. The CDR3 DNA reads as TGTGCCAGCAGCTTAGGAATTAGCGGTTACAGCTCCTACAATGAGCAGTTCTTC.

The sample holds a few counts of this clone. The chain has TRBV5-1 and TRBJ1-2; 11 bases align to TRBD1. The CDR3 length is 17 residues. V lost 4 bases, J lost 4 bases, and 12 bases stayed unmatched. Per the germline V gene, CDR1 is SGHRS and CDR2 is YFSETQ. CDR3 region: CASSKGQGVLYGYGYTF. The CDR3 DNA is TGCGCCAGCAGCAAGGGACAGGGGGTATTGTACGGCTATGGCTACACCTTC.

This chain uses TRBV2 with TRBJ1-1; D is perhaps TRBD1 (5 bases). Trimming removed 6 bases from V and 5 bases from J, with 10 bases in between. CDR3 length: 12 amino acids. Germline CDR1 and CDR2: SNHLY and FYNNEI. The DNA of the CDR3 is TGTGCCAGCAGGCTTAAGGGGACTGAAGCTTTCTTT. Translation: CASRLKGTEAFF.

Remarks on this clone: At one end the junction does not follow the germline gene, possibly because of a read error. The chain has TRBV7-7 and TRBJ2-5, with 9 bases that match TRBD1. CDR1 SSHAT and CDR2 FNYEAQ come from the germline V gene (reference sequence). This CDR3 is built from 15 residues. CDR3: CASSNKGQGWETQYF. The CDR3 coding sequence is TGTGCTAGCAGCAATAAGGGACAGGGTTGGGAGACCCAGTACTTC.

The chain links TRBV5-1 to TRBJ2-7, with D perhaps matching TRBD2 (5 bases). Germline CDR1 SGHRS, CDR2 YFSETQ. V gave up 6 bases and J gave up 6 bases, with 10 bases separating them. The CDR3 contains 11 residues. As DNA, the CDR3 is TGCGCCAGCACTGGAGGAAGCGAGCAGTACTTC. This codes for CASTGGSEQYF.

The J gene is TRBJ2-3, the V gene TRBV5-1; 7 nucleotides align to TRBD1. This CDR3 comprises 14 residues. CDR1 is SGHRS, CDR2 YFSETQ, per germline. The trim removed 3 bases at V and 6 bases at J, leaving 7 bases unmatched. CDR3 sequence: CASSYRQGFDTQYF. The CDR3, as DNA: TGCGCCAGCAGCTACCGACAGGGCTTCGATACGCAGTATTTT.

The rearrangement uses TRBV5-1 and TRBJ2-3; the D is unclear. The CDR3 is made up of 15 amino acids. The V gene lost 0 bases and the J gene lost 6 bases, with 14 bases spanning the gap. Per germline, CDR1 SGHRS and CDR2 YFSETQ. This CDR3 reads CASSLGLSTGDTQYF. The DNA of the CDR3 is TGCGCCAGCAGCTTGGGACTCTCCACCGGGGATACGCAGTATTTT. The full variable domain, completed using reference TRBV5-1 and TRBJ2-3, is KAGVTQTPRYLIKTRGQQVTLSCSPISGHRSVSWYQQTPGQGLQFLFEYFSETQRNKGNFPGRFSGRQFSNSRSEMNVSTLELGDSALYLCASSLGLSTGDTQYFGPGTRLTVL.

This clone was found a few times. The chain's CDR3 is CASSTGQGTDTQYF. The CDR3 nucleotides are TGTGCCAGCAGCACCGGACAGGGCACAGATACGCAGTATTTT. The J gene is TRBJ2-3, the V gene TRBV5-6; TRBD1 agrees at 7 bases. CDR3 length equals 14 residues. Trimming removed 4 bases from V and 1 base from J; junction bases left unmatched: 3. Germline assignment: CDR1 SGHDT and CDR2 YYEEEE.

This clone showed up just a few times. The rearrangement uses TRBV27 and TRBJ2-2; D unclear. There are 12 residues in the CDR3. The germline CDR1 and CDR2 sequences are MNHEY and SMNVEV (reference sequence). V dropped 3 bases and J dropped 9 bases, with 8 bases sitting between them. The CDR3 sequence: CASSFPTRELFF. CDR3 DNA: TGTGCCAGCAGTTTTCCTACTCGGGAGCTGTTTTTT.

This chain uses TRBV27 with TRBJ1-2; TRBD1 aligns across 7 bases. This CDR3 comprises 14 residues. The germline CDR1 and CDR2 sequences are MNHEY and SMNVEV (reference sequence). J gave up 7 bases and V 6 bases, and 11 bases lay outside the gene matches. CDR3 in amino acids: CASRTRDRVSGYTF. CDR3 coding DNA: TGTGCCAGCAGAACCCGGGACAGAGTCTCTGGCTACACCTTC.

This clone has more than one count but fewer than ten. The J gene is TRBJ2-4, the V gene TRBV6-5; TRBD2 might be the D (6 bases). V was cut by 2 bases and J by 9 bases, with 11 bases left in between. The germline gives CDR1 MNHEY, CDR2 SVGAGI. This CDR3 contains 13 residues. The CDR3 bases are TGTGCCAGCAGTTACGGAGGGGCAGGCATTCAGTACTTC. It specifies CASSYGGAGIQYF.

This clone was picked up a small number of times. The CDR3 DNA reads TGTGCCAGCACCCCATTGAGGGGGGGCGGCTCTGGAAACACCATATATTTT. As protein: CASTPLRGGGSGNTIYF. This chain joins TRBV7-2 and TRBJ1-3, with D perhaps TRBD1 (6 bases). Germline CDR1 reads SGHTA; CDR2 reads FQGNSA. This CDR3 is 17 amino acids long. Between the trimmed V and J ends, which lost 7 bases and 0 bases, there was a span of 19 bases. The variable domain in full, with the rest retrieved from reference TRBV7-2 and TRBJ1-3, is GAGVSQSPSNKVTEKGKDVELRCDPISGHTALYWYRQSLGQGLEFLIYFQGNSAPDKSGLPSDRFSAERTGGSVSTLTIQRTQQEDSAVYLCASTPLRGGGSGNTIYFGEGSWLTVV.

This clone appeared a few times. This chain links TRBV11-2 with TRBJ2-7; D not certain. Germline-derived CDR1 and CDR2 are SGHAT and FQNNGV. Trimming removed 3 bases from V and 3 bases from J, with 9 bases in between. This CDR3 has 13 residues. The CDR3 sequence: CASSFQQGYEQYF. The CDR3, as DNA: TGTGCCAGCAGCTTCCAACAAGGCTACGAGCAGTACTTC.

This sequence joins TRBV6-6 and TRBJ2-2; 8 nucleotides align to TRBD1. CDR1 is MNHNY and CDR2 is SVGAGI in the germline V gene (reference sequence). This CDR3 spans 15 amino acids. The junction had 9 bases not matched to a gene; V was cut back by 6 bases and J by 6 bases. CDR3 in amino acids: CASSFQGALAGELFF. For the CDR3, the DNA is TGTGCCAGCAGCTTCCAGGGGGCCCTAGCCGGGGAGCTGTTTTTT.